Each of the 25 T cell receptor beta chains below was sequenced from the same sample in a study of response to subunit inactivated influenza vaccine. TCRdb fed the RT-PCR reads into MiXCR, producing one record per CDR3 protein. The sample shows about 570,000 distinct CDR3 sequences, 10% to 12% of them seen only once. This same sample was also part of a study on T cells expressing NK-cell markers. That source adds: Production of TCR beta cDNA relied on 5'RACE template switching with UMIs.

The sample here was PBMCs from blood, taken on the day of vaccination. The origin of the receptors is a man aged 45-65 years who received an inactivated influenza vaccine.

The chain links TRBV20-1 to TRBJ2-1; 8 bases are shared with TRBD1. CDR1 and CDR2 (germline): DFQATT, SNEGSKA (reference sequence). This CDR3 has 14 residues. The V gene end was trimmed by 4 bases and the J gene end by 3 bases; junction bases not matched to a gene: 5. The CDR3 spells CSANDRGIYNEQFF. The CDR3 DNA reads as TGCAGTGCTAACGACAGGGGAATCTACAATGAGCAGTTCTTC.

The chain uses TRBV4-3 and TRBJ2-1, with D uncertain. There are 13 residues in the CDR3. V was cut by 0 bases and J by 6 bases, with 6 bases left in between. Germline V CDR1 and CDR2: LGHNA, YSLEER. CDR3 DNA: TGCGCCAGCAGCCAAGAGTCATCCAATGAGCAGTTCTTC. As protein: CASSQESSNEQFF.

In this sample, this clonotype turned up many times. The CDR3 loop is CASSPSGGLKSKLFF. The DNA of the CDR3 is TGTGCCAGCAGCCCCTCGGGGGGGCTTAAGTCAAAACTGTTTTTT. The chain couples TRBV28 to TRBJ1-4; tentatively, D is TRBD1 (6 bases). The CDR3 extends over 15 amino acids. V was pared by 6 bases and J by 10 bases, with 21 bases between. Germline CDR1 is MDHEN and CDR2 is SYDVKM.

The genes are TRBV29-1 and TRBJ2-5, with 9 bases matching TRBD1. The germline V gene has CDR1 SQVTM and CDR2 ANQGSEA. Trimming took 7 bases from V and 5 from J; bases not matched to a gene: 8. There are 13 residues in the CDR3. CDR3 DNA sequence: TGCAGCGGGAACAGGGGGCCAGGGGAGACCCAGTACTTC. Its protein product is CSGNRGPGETQYF.

This clonotype has just a few counts. The rearrangement joins TRBV14 to TRBJ2-3; no clear D. CDR1 is SGHDN, CDR2 FVKESK, per germline. Trimming removed 1 base at V and 0 bases at J, with 8 bases between. This CDR3 has 15 amino acids. CDR3 nucleotides: TGTGCCAGCAGCCAAGGCCGATACAGCACAGATACGCAGTATTTT. As protein: CASSQGRYSTDTQYF.

Many counts were recorded for this clonotype. This chain connects TRBV5-1 to TRBJ2-1; TRBD2 matches 13 bases. After removal of 3 bases from V and 5 bases from J, the junction contained 2 bases not matched to a gene. Per the germline V gene, CDR1 is SGHRS and CDR2 is YFSETQ. This CDR3 has 15 residues. CDR3 loop: CASSSGLAGNNEQFF. CDR3 nucleotides: TGCGCCAGCAGCTCGGGACTAGCGGGGAACAATGAGCAGTTCTTC.

V usage is TRBV5-1 and J usage is TRBJ2-7; TRBD1 agrees at 11 bases. The J segment lost 0 bases and the V segment lost 7 bases, leaving 9 bases of the junction unmatched. The germline gives CDR1 SGHRS, CDR2 YFSETQ. The CDR3 is 16 amino acids. The CDR3 loop is CASSPGGTGGSYEQYF. The DNA for the CDR3 is TGCGCCAGCTCCCCTGGGGGGACAGGGGGCTCCTACGAGCAGTACTTC.

The V and J genes are TRBV27 and TRBJ2-1; D ambiguous. The CDR3 extends over 14 amino acids. Germline V gene data show CDR1 as MNHEY and CDR2 as SMNVEV (reference sequence). Trimming removed 3 bases from V and 8 bases from J, with 14 bases in between. The CDR3 reads CASSFLASGHEQFF. In DNA form, the CDR3 reads TGTGCCAGCAGTTTTTTGGCGTCCGGCCATGAGCAGTTCTTC.

This clonotype was seen many times. V is TRBV5-1 and J is TRBJ2-1; TRBD2 agrees at 9 bases. This CDR3 comprises 16 residues. Germline loops: CDR1 SGHRS, CDR2 YFSETQ. The V gene end was trimmed by 0 bases and the J gene end by 5 bases; junction bases not matched to a gene: 6. CDR3 protein: CASSLGRLAGNNEQFF. The CDR3 nucleotides are TGCGCCAGCAGCTTGGGGAGGCTAGCGGGAAACAATGAGCAGTTCTTC.

This clonotype was seen a few times. The V gene is TRBV5-1, the J gene TRBJ2-2, with 9 bases lining up with TRBD2. After removal of 4 bases from V and 2 bases from J, the junction contained 9 bases not matched to a gene. Germline CDR1 reads SGHRS; CDR2 reads YFSETQ. The CDR3 is 17 residues long. CDR3 in DNA: TGCGCCAGCAGCCCACGTCGACTAGCGGATAACACCGGGGAGCTGTTTTTT. Translated: CASSPRRLADNTGELFF.

The chain couples TRBV20-1 to TRBJ2-5; 10 bases are a match to TRBD2. The CDR3 extends over 14 amino acids. Germline assignment: CDR1 DFQATT and CDR2 SNEGSKA (reference sequence). Trimming cost V 4 bases and J 4 bases; bases outside gene matches: 6. The CDR3 DNA reads TGCAGTGCTATGCTAGCGGGAGCTGGAGAGACCCAGTACTTC. It specifies CSAMLAGAGETQYF.

The V and J genes are TRBV6-2 or TRBV6-3 and TRBJ2-5; weak D call: TRBD2 (6 bases). Per the germline V gene, CDR1 is MNHEY and CDR2 is SVGEGT. Between the trimmed V and J ends, which lost 6 bases and 6 bases, there was a span of 17 bases. The CDR3 extends over 14 amino acids. CDR3 sequence (DNA): TGTGCCAGCAGCGGGACTCCCCGCCAGAAGACCCAGTACTTC. Translating gives CASSGTPRQKTQYF.

This clonotype was picked up many times. The rearrangement links TRBV20-1 to TRBJ2-2; D is possibly TRBD2 (5 bases). V shed 6 bases and J shed 2 bases, with 13 bases lying between them. The length of the CDR3 is 14 residues. Germline V gene sequence: CDR1 DFQATT, CDR2 SNEGSKA (reference sequence). The CDR3, as DNA: TGCAGTGCCAGACCGGGAATTAACACCGGGGAGCTGTTTTTT. Protein sequence: CSARPGINTGELFF.

The CDR3 DNA reads TGTGCCAGCACGTCGAACTACCTTATACAAGAGACCCAGTACTTC. Its translation is CASTSNYLIQETQYF. The chain couples TRBV28 to TRBJ2-5; D not certain. Trimming left V 7 bases short and J 2 bases short, with 17 bases between. The CDR3 sequence is 15 residues long. The germline V gene has CDR1 MDHEN and CDR2 SYDVKM.

The chain uses TRBV4-1 and TRBJ2-1; no clear D gene. CDR1 and CDR2 (germline): MGHRA, YSYEKL. The V end lost 0 bases, the J end lost 8 bases, and 8 bases lay between the germline ends. The CDR3 covers 13 residues. The CDR3 loop is CASSQERSDEQFF. CDR3 DNA sequence: TGCGCCAGCAGCCAAGAGAGGTCGGATGAGCAGTTCTTC.

In this sample, this clonotype turned up a few times. The rearrangement uses TRBV6-5 and TRBJ2-7; tentatively, D is TRBD1 (8 bases). This CDR3 region has 15 residues. V was pared by 4 bases and J by 0 bases, with 13 bases between. Germline V gene data show CDR1 as MNHEY and CDR2 as SVGAGI. The CDR3 region has the DNA TGTGCCAGCAGTTCCACAGGGGGGGGCTCCTACGAGCAGTACTTC. As protein: CASSSTGGGSYEQYF.

The gene calls are TRBV4-3 and TRBJ2-7; D might be TRBD1 (6 bases). V gave up 5 bases and J gave up 6 bases, with 17 bases separating them. Germline assignment: CDR1 LGHNA and CDR2 YSLEER. This CDR3 contains 14 residues. CDR3 amino acids: CASSLQGYEGEQYF. The DNA of the CDR3 is TGCGCCAGCAGCTTACAGGGTTACGAGGGCGAGCAGTACTTC.

This clonotype was seen a handful of times. The chain joins TRBV25-1 to TRBJ2-7; 9 nucleotides agree with TRBD2. V shed 6 bases and J 3 bases; nucleotides not matched to a gene: 9. CDR1 MGHDK and CDR2 SYGVNS come from the germline V gene. The CDR3 has 15 residues. The CDR3 is CASRKSGTSLYEQYF. The CDR3 DNA follows: TGTGCCAGCAGGAAATCCGGGACTAGCCTCTACGAGCAGTACTTC.

This clonotype was found a few times. CDR3 region: CASSLGGTGNTDTQYF. As DNA, the CDR3 is TGTGCCAGCAGCTTAGGCGGGACAGGGAACACAGATACGCAGTATTTT. J is TRBJ2-3 and V is TRBV11-2; 9 bases are shared with TRBD1. The V segment lost 1 base and the J segment 2 bases; nucleotides outside the gene matches: 4. CDR3 length equals 16 residues. Looked up from germline, CDR1 is SGHAT and CDR2 is FQNNGV.

This clonotype was seen a few times. The V and J genes are TRBV29-1 and TRBJ2-7; the D call may be TRBD1 or TRBD2 (5 bases each). The V gene's germline CDR1 is SQVTM and CDR2 ANQGSEA. The CDR3 consists of 14 residues. Trimming pared 4 bases from V and 4 bases from J, leaving 17 bases between. The CDR3 is CSVGGPPGGYEQYF. As DNA, the CDR3 is TGCAGCGTTGGGGGCCCTCCCGGAGGATACGAGCAGTACTTC.

This clonotype showed up just a few times. The chain couples TRBV27 to TRBJ2-3; D possibly corresponds to TRBD2 (6 bases). Trimming took 8 bases from V and 2 from J, leaving 14 bases between them. This CDR3 spans 14 amino acids. The germline CDR1 and CDR2 sequences are MNHEY and SMNVEV (reference sequence). The CDR3 sequence: CASGGLGLTDTQYF. For the CDR3, the DNA is TGTGCCAGCGGGGGGTTGGGCCTCACAGATACGCAGTATTTT.

This clonotype was seen more than once but under ten times. This chain uses TRBV5-1 with TRBJ2-3; a possible D gene is TRBD1 (7 bases). Germline V gene data show CDR1 as SGHRS and CDR2 as YFSETQ. This CDR3 is 15 amino acids long. The ends were cut back, 4 bases at V and 4 bases at J, with 16 bases in the middle. CDR3 nucleotides: TGCGCCAGCAGCCAGGGGGTAAGGGAGGCAGATACGCAGTATTTT. This codes for CASSQGVREADTQYF.

This CDR3 is CASSLRLAVPYNEQFF. The CDR3 nucleotides read TGTGCCAGCAGTTTAAGACTAGCGGTTCCCTACAATGAGCAGTTCTTC. This sequence joins TRBV11-1 and TRBJ2-1; TRBD2 matches 9 bases. V dropped 6 bases and J dropped 2; count of bases not matched to a gene: 8. The CDR3 has 16 residues. In germline, CDR1 is SGHAT, CDR2 FQDESV (reference sequence).

The rearrangement joins TRBV29-1 to TRBJ2-3; TRBD1 agrees at 10 bases. This CDR3 has 15 amino acids. The V gene's germline CDR1 is SQVTM and CDR2 ANQGSEA. The J segment lost 1 base and the V segment lost 7 bases, leaving 8 bases of the junction unmatched. In nucleotides, the CDR3 is TGCAGCGGTAAGGGACAGGGGCTCGGCACAGATACGCAGTATTTT. It encodes CSGKGQGLGTDTQYF.

This CDR3 reads CSARGLKETQYF. The DNA of the CDR3 is TGCAGTGCTAGGGGACTTAAAGAGACCCAGTACTTC. This chain uses TRBV20-1 with TRBJ2-5, with a possible D match to TRBD2 (6 bases). In germline, CDR1 is DFQATT, CDR2 SNEGSKA (reference sequence). The CDR3 contains 12 residues. Trimming took off 3 bases at V and 3 bases at J, with 8 bases between the two ends.